Sequencing of this TCR beta chain was carried out in a study of cytomegalovirus exposure and HLA in healthy donors. Notes on the study in general: Cytomegalovirus-associated TCR beta chains were listed, numbering 150 to 200.

Between the trimmed V and J ends, which lost 4 bases and 2 bases, there was a span of 19 bases. Germline V lookup: CDR1 SGDLS, CDR2 YYNGEE. There are 16 residues in the CDR3. As concerns this clone: As yet, its antigen is unknown.

The primer mix had 60 Vbeta and 13 Jbeta primers. Here immunoSEQ multiplex PCR was the method, and the copy in TCRdb shows in-frame clones only, minus some. In the table there are hundreds of thousands of clones, approximately 88% of which are singletons. The chain carries TRBV9 and TRBJ2-7, with unresolved D. This receptor was identified in a boy younger than 10 in good health and CMV-seronegative. The sample taken for sequencing was PBMCs. CDR3 bases: TGTGCCAGCAGCCCAGTAGCAGTACGCGTACCCTACGAGCAGTACTTC. Translating gives CASSPVAVRVPYEQYF.